This is a list of T cell receptor beta chains from one sample in a study of T cell responses to AZD1222 COVID-19 vaccine. The assay was immunoSEQ multiplex PCR, and TCRdb's table has in-frame clones only and misses some. This sample carries fewer than 150,000 clones, more than 70% of them seen once, and the ten largest clones take under 20%. Sequencing was performed on peripheral blood, taken 28 days after the second AZD1222 dose. These TCRs come from an adult who received the AZD1222 COVID-19 vaccine. The CDR3 runs from the conserved cysteine through the conserved F or W. D genes are given only for firm matches. Clone size is stated in some rows and not others, as once, few, many or a class when expanded.

TRBV7-9	TRBJ2-7	-	-	CASSLSGGRSVHEQYF	TGTGCCAGCAGCTTAAGTGGAGGGAGATCCGTCCACGAGCAGTACTTC
TRBV3-1/TRBV3-2	TRBJ1-4	-	-	CASSQEGGYGEKLFF	TGTGCCAGCAGCCAAGAAGGCGGGTACGGCGAAAAACTGTTTTTT
TRBV5-4	TRBJ2-2	-	-	CASRGTTGELFF	TGTGCCAGCAGGGGCACCACCGGGGAGCTGTTTTTT
TRBV5-8	TRBJ1-4	-	TRBD1	CASGRDRVNEKLFF	TGTGCCAGCGGCCGGGACAGGGTCAATGAAAAACTGTTTTTT
TRBV28	TRBJ1-4	-	TRBD1	CASSPQQGAIEKLFF	TGTGCCAGCAGTCCTCAACAGGGGGCAATAGAAAAACTGTTTTTT
TRBV6-5	TRBJ1-2	few	TRBD1	CASRSDRVHGYTF	TGTGCCAGCAGATCCGACAGGGTTCATGGCTACACCTTC
TRBV2	TRBJ2-5	-	-	CASSERQGGARGETQYF	TGTGCCAGCAGTGAGAGGCAGGGGGGTGCTCGTGGGGAGACCCAGTACTTC
TRBV4-3	TRBJ2-7	-	-	CASSQGAGYEQYF	TGCGCCAGCAGCCAGGGGGCTGGGTACGAGCAGTACTTC
TRBV19	TRBJ2-2	once	-	CASSFWRTGELFF	TGTGCCAGTAGTTTTTGGCGAACCGGGGAGCTGTTTTTT
TRBV5-5	TRBJ2-3	-	-	CASRQGSTDTQYF	TGTGCCAGCCGGCAGGGTAGCACAGATACGCAGTATTTT
TRBV30	TRBJ2-7	few	-	CAWSAINSLSYEQYF	TGTGCCTGGAGTGCGATAAACTCTCTGTCCTACGAGCAGTACTTC
TRBV2	TRBJ1-2	-	-	CASIETQRGYGYTF	TGTGCCAGCATTGAGACCCAAAGAGGCTATGGCTACACCTTC
TRBV7-2	TRBJ2-1	-	-	CASSLIFRYNEQFF	TGTGCCAGCAGCTTAATTTTCAGGTACAATGAGCAGTTCTTC
TRBV4-1	TRBJ1-5	-	-	CASSQPRKGLNQPQHF	TGCGCCAGCAGCCAACCCCGGAAAGGGCTGAATCAGCCCCAGCATTTT
TRBV2	TRBJ1-4	-	-	CASSFSGNEKLFF	TGTGCCAGCAGTTTCAGTGGTAATGAAAAACTGTTTTTT
TRBV27	TRBJ2-7	-	-	CASSLSKGWALGEQYF	TGTGCCAGCAGTTTATCGAAGGGTTGGGCTTTGGGGGAGCAGTACTTC
TRBV2	TRBJ1-4	-	-	CASFQVSSRNEKLFF	TGTGCCAGCTTCCAGGTTTCTTCCCGTAACGAAAAACTGTTTTTT
TRBV5-1	TRBJ1-6	-	TRBD1	CASSATGILNSPLHF	TGCGCCAGCAGCGCGACAGGGATCCTCAATTCACCCCTCCACTTT
TRBV4-3	TRBJ2-7	-	TRBD1	CASSQGTVSYEQYF	TGCGCCAGCAGCCAGGGGACAGTTTCCTACGAGCAGTACTTC
TRBV2	TRBJ1-2	-	-	CASSENRNNYGYTF	TGTGCCAGCAGTGAAAACAGGAACAACTATGGCTACACCTTC
TRBV19	TRBJ2-6	-	TRBD1	CASHPWGTGGTGANVLTF	TGTGCCAGCCACCCCTGGGGGACAGGGGGCACTGGGGCCAACGTCCTGACTTTC
TRBV4-1	TRBJ1-5	-	-	CASSQDRARNQPQHF	TGCGCCAGCAGCCAAGACAGGGCTCGCAATCAGCCCCAGCATTTT
TRBV6-6	TRBJ1-5	-	-	CASASDPGILQPQHF	TGTGCCAGCGCGTCCGACCCAGGCATCCTTCAGCCCCAGCATTTT